Below are 18 T cell receptor beta chains sequenced from a single sample in a study of blood T cell repertoires in COVID-19. Sequencing used immunoSEQ multiplex PCR; TCRdb keeps in-frame clones, though not all of them. The sample includes roughly 64,000 clones, roughly 70% of them seen just once. The sample was PBMCs or T cells enriched from blood (not recorded which). The receptors originated from a woman aged 55-70 years who had been exposed to COVID-19.

The V and J genes are TRBV18 and TRBJ1-4, with 8 bases fitting TRBD1. Unmatched junction bases numbered 4, after V lost 3 bases and J lost 4 bases. The CDR3 spans 15 residues. Germline V gene lookup returns CDR1 KGHSH and CDR2 LQKENI. CDR3 nucleotide sequence: TGTGCCAGCTCACCGCCGACAGGGGATAATGAAAAACTGTTTTTT. It specifies CASSPPTGDNEKLFF.

The V and J genes are TRBV6-5 and TRBJ2-2, with D tentatively TRBD1 (6 bases). Trimming took 5 bases from V and 5 from J, leaving 15 bases between them. There are 15 residues in the CDR3. Germline values: CDR1 MNHEY, CDR2 SVGAGI. The CDR3 nucleotides read TGTGCCAGCAGTCCCAGGGGATCGGGTACCGGGGAGCTGTTTTTT. Its protein product is CASSPRGSGTGELFF.

The chain joins TRBV24-1 to TRBJ1-2; D unclear. Per the germline V gene, CDR1 is KGHDR and CDR2 is SFDVKD. The CDR3 is made up of 13 amino acids. V gave up 1 base and J gave up 6 bases, with 8 bases separating them. In nucleotides, the CDR3 is TGTGCCACCAGTGATTTTGTAGGAGATGGCTACACCTTC. The encoded protein is CATSDFVGDGYTF.

The genes are TRBV6-1 and TRBJ1-1; tentative D call: TRBD1 (6 bases). CDR3 size: 16 residues. Deletions cut 4 bases from V and 1 base from J, with 16 bases between. Germline V gene data show CDR1 as MNHNS and CDR2 as SASEGT. This chain's CDR3 is CASSGQLQGRNTEAFF. Here the CDR3 DNA reads TGTGCCAGCAGTGGGCAGCTACAGGGACGGAACACTGAAGCTTTCTTT.

The chain combines TRBV11-2 with TRBJ1-3; D is unresolved. Trimming removed 0 bases from V and 4 bases from J, with 10 bases in between. Germline CDR1 reads SGHAT; CDR2 reads FQNNGV. The length of the CDR3 is 15 residues. CDR3 DNA: TGTGCCAGCAGCTTAGATAGGCCTAGGGGAAACACCATATATTTT. The encoded protein is CASSLDRPRGNTIYF.

The rearrangement joins TRBV19 to TRBJ1-5, with D possibly being TRBD1 (5 bases). CDR1 is LNHDA, CDR2 SQIVND, per germline (reference sequence). This CDR3 contains 13 residues. Trimming left V 4 bases short and J 3 bases short, with 7 bases between. The CDR3, as DNA: TGTGCCAGTAGTACGGACACCAATCAGCCCCAGCATTTT. This encodes CASSTDTNQPQHF. Full variable domain (outside the CDR3, taken from reference TRBV19 and TRBJ1-5): DGGITQSPKYLFRKEGQNVTLSCEQNLNHDAMYWYRQDPGQGLRLIYYSQIVNDFQKGDIAEGYSVSREKKESFPLTVTSAQKNPTAFYLCASSTDTNQPQHFGDGTRLSIL.

The genes are TRBV9 and TRBJ1-3, with unresolved D. V dropped 1 base and J dropped 0 bases, with 8 bases sitting between them. Germline V CDR1 and CDR2: SGDLS, YYNGEE. The CDR3 runs 15 residues. The CDR3 DNA reads TGTGCCAGCAGCGTATTGGGAGACTCTGGAAACACCATATATTTT. This codes for CASSVLGDSGNTIYF.

The gene calls are TRBV5-1 and TRBJ2-7, with TRBD1 matching over 7 bases. Germline V gene data show CDR1 as SGHRS and CDR2 as YFSETQ. The CDR3 covers 16 residues. Losses at the gene ends were 0 bases for V and 4 bases for J; bases not matched to a gene: 10. The CDR3 loop reads CASSLGQGRSVYEQYF. The DNA for the CDR3 is TGCGCCAGCAGCTTGGGACAGGGTAGGTCTGTTTACGAGCAGTACTTC.

The chain links TRBV20-1 to TRBJ2-5; D call uncertain. This CDR3 is built from 10 residues. Germline loops: CDR1 DFQATT, CDR2 SNEGSKA (reference sequence). V was pared by 5 bases and J by 5 bases, with 6 bases between. This CDR3 reads CSASQETQYF. The CDR3 bases are TGCAGTGCTTCCCAGGAGACCCAGTACTTC.

V and J are TRBV7-8 and TRBJ2-1; D might be TRBD2 (5 bases). The germline V and J ends were trimmed by 1 base and 7 bases, with 11 bases remaining between them. CDR1 and CDR2 (germline): SGHVS, FQNEAQ. This CDR3 region has 14 residues. CDR3 amino acids: CASSLVTSGNEQFF. The CDR3 DNA reads TGTGCCAGCAGCTTAGTTACTAGTGGTAATGAGCAGTTCTTC.

The CDR3 protein is CASRSGQRNTGELFF. The CDR3 bases are TGTGCCAGCAGATCGGGACAGCGTAACACCGGGGAGCTGTTTTTT. The chain joins TRBV25-1 to TRBJ2-2; 7 bases are shared with TRBD1. Germline V CDR1 and CDR2: MGHDK, SYGVNS. This CDR3 is built from 15 residues. Trimming removed 6 bases from V and 2 bases from J; junction bases left unmatched: 6.

The rearrangement links TRBV10-3 to TRBJ1-3, with 9 nucleotides matching TRBD1. Germline-derived CDR1 and CDR2 are ENHRY and SYGVKD. This CDR3 has 14 residues. V was clipped by 5 bases and J by 8 bases; unmatched bases: 7. CDR3 residues: CAISRDRETDTIYF. The CDR3 DNA reads as TGTGCCATCAGTAGGGACAGGGAGACGGACACCATATATTTT.

This clone occurred a few times. V usage is TRBV7-2 and J usage is TRBJ1-2, with 8 bases aligning to TRBD1. Per germline, CDR1 SGHTA and CDR2 FQGNSA. The CDR3 runs to 15 residues. V gave up 2 bases and J gave up 7 bases; unmatched junction bases: 9. The CDR3: CASSLTLGQGSGYTF. In DNA, the CDR3 is TGTGCCAGCAGCTTAACCCTTGGACAGGGTAGTGGCTACACCTTC.

The V and J genes are TRBV7-2 and TRBJ2-7, with D possibly matching TRBD2 (5 bases). This CDR3 is 14 amino acids long. CDR1 and CDR2 (germline): SGHTA, FQGNSA. V lost 1 base and J 6 bases, leaving 13 bases between the germline ends. CDR3: CASSLGGLAGEQYF. The CDR3 DNA reads as TGTGCCAGCAGCTTAGGGGGTCTGGCGGGCGAGCAGTACTTC.

The genes are TRBV15 and TRBJ1-6, with D possibly being TRBD1 (5 bases). This CDR3 is built from 15 residues. The germline V and J ends were trimmed by 4 bases and 2 bases, with 9 bases remaining between them. Germline loops: CDR1 LNHNV, CDR2 YYDKDF (reference sequence). In DNA form, the CDR3 reads TGTGCCACCAGCATCGACAGACCCTATAATTCACCCCTCCACTTT. Encoded protein: CATSIDRPYNSPLHF.

This rearrangement joins TRBV29-1 to TRBJ2-1; D is unresolved. This CDR3 comprises 12 residues. V lost 7 bases to trimming and J lost 1 base, with 8 bases between them. CDR1 is SQVTM and CDR2 is ANQGSEA in the germline V gene. The CDR3 coding sequence is TGCAGCGGGAGTTGGTCCTACAATGAGCAGTTCTTC. This translates into CSGSWSYNEQFF.

The CDR3, as DNA: TGTGCCACCAGTGACTCGAGGGGAGGTTACACTGAAGCTTTCTTT. This translates into CATSDSRGGYTEAFF. The genes are TRBV24-1 and TRBJ1-1, with D tentatively TRBD1 (5 bases). Trimming stripped 4 bases from V and 3 bases from J, with 14 bases between. Germline V gene sequence: CDR1 KGHDR, CDR2 SFDVKD. The length of the CDR3 is 15 residues.

This CDR3 reads CASSDQGTGYTF. CDR3 in DNA: TGTGCCAGCAGTGATCAGGGTACCGGCTACACCTTC. This chain joins TRBV2 and TRBJ1-2; a weak D match, TRBD1 (5 bases). The germline V gene has CDR1 SNHLY and CDR2 FYNNEI. Trimming pared 3 bases from V and 8 bases from J, leaving 10 bases between. The CDR3 covers 12 residues.